The T cell receptor beta chain described here comes from a study of cytomegalovirus exposure and HLA in healthy donors. Study summary: Counted in an early data release were some 81 million unique TCRs from HLA-typed donors. Among the approximately 370 donors who were genotyped, about 80% fell in the genetic ancestry cluster that is associated with self-reported Caucasian donors. Study-wide points: In an earlier analysis, most TCR beta V segments were productive about 87% or about 30% of the time. Sequencing likely caused a cluster of highly shared sequence variants.

A multiplex PCR was run with 60 Vbeta primers and 13 Jbeta primers. Method: immunoSEQ multiplex PCR; TCRdb's copy keeps in-frame clones and lacks some. Of about 140,000 clones detected, about 75% appear once; the ten largest clones hold 3% to 3.5%. With regard to this clone: Its antigen is not known.

Sequences were obtained from PBMCs. The sequence was obtained from a man aged 35 to 55 in good health and CMV-seronegative.

CDR3 DNA sequence: TGTGCCAGCAGCGGACTGGGGGACAGGGCCATAATCTATGGCTACACCTTC. Its protein product is CASSGLGDRAIIYGYTF. The rearrangement joins TRBV11-2 to TRBJ1-2; TRBD1 matches 9 bases. Looked up from germline, CDR1 is SGHAT and CDR2 is FQNNGV. V lost 5 bases, J lost 4 bases, and 14 bases stayed unmatched. The CDR3 totals 17 residues.